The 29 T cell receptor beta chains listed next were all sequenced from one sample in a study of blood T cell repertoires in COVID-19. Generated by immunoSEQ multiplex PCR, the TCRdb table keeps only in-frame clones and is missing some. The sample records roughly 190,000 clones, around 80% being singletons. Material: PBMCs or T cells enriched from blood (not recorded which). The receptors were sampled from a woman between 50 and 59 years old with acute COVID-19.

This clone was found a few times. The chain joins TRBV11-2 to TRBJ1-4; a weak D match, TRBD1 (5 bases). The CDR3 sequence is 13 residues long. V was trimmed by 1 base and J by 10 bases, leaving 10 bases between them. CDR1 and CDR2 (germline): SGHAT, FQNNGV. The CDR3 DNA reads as TGTGCCAGCAGCTTAGGGGCGGGGGTAAAACTGTTTTTT. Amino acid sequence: CASSLGAGVKLFF.

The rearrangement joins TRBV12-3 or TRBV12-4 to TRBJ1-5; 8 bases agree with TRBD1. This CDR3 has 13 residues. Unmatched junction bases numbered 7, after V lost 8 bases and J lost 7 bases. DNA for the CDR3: TGTGCCAGCGGGGGGACAGGCGGGCAGCCCCAGCATTTT. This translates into CASGGTGGQPQHF.

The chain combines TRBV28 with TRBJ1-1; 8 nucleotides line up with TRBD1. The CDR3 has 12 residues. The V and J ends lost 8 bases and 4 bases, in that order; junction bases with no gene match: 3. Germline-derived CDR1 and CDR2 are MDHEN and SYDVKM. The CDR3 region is CASEQGGTEAFF. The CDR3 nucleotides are TGTGCCAGCGAACAGGGGGGCACTGAAGCTTTCTTT.

The CDR3 nucleotides read TGTGCCAGTAGTACCCGGGACAGGGGGGTGACTAATGAAAAACTGTTTTTT. Translating gives CASSTRDRGVTNEKLFF. The rearrangement links TRBV19 to TRBJ1-4; 11 bases are a match to TRBD1. The CDR3 spans 17 residues. Germline CDR1 and CDR2: LNHDA and SQIVND (reference sequence). The ends lost 4 bases at V and 2 bases at J; junction bases unmatched: 6.

CDR3 nucleotides: TGTGCCAGCAGCAGAAGACACCCGGGACAGGGAGACTACGAGCAGTACGTC. This gives the protein CASSRRHPGQGDYEQYV. V is TRBV21-1 and J is TRBJ2-7; TRBD1 reflects the table's D call only, with no check against the DNA. TRBV21-1 has pseudogene status. This CDR3 contains 17 residues.

The CDR3 region is CATKGQGTSNEKLFF. CDR3 bases: TGTGCCACCAAAGGACAGGGTACGTCTAATGAAAAACTGTTTTTT. This chain uses TRBV19 with TRBJ1-4; 8 nucleotides agree with TRBD1. The germline V gene encodes CDR1 LNHDA and CDR2 SQIVND (reference sequence). This CDR3 spans 15 amino acids. The trim removed 10 bases at V and 3 bases at J, leaving 10 bases unmatched.

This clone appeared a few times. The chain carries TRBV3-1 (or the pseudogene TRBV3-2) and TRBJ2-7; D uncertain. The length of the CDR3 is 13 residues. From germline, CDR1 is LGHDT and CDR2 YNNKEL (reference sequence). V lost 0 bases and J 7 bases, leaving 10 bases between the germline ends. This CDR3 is CASSQEMAPEQYV. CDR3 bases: TGTGCCAGCAGCCAAGAAATGGCCCCGGAGCAGTACGTC.

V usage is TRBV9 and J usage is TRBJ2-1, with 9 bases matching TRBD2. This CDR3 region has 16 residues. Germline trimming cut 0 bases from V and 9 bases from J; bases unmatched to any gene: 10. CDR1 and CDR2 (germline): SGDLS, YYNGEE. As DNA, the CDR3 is TGTGCCAGCAGCGTAGTTGGCGGGGGGGCAGGTATTGAGCAGTTCTTC. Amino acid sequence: CASSVVGGGAGIEQFF.

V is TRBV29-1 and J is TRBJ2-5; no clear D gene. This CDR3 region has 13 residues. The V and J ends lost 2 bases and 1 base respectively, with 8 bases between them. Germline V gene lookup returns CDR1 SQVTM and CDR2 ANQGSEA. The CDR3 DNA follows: TGCAGCGTTGAAAGTACAGCCCAAGAGACCCAGTACTTC. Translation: CSVESTAQETQYF.

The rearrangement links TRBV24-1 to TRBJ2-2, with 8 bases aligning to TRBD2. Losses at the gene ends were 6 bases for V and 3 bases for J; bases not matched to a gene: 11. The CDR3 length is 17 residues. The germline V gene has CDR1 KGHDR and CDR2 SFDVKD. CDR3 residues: CATSPTPGGVDTGELFF. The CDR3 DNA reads TGTGCCACCAGTCCTACCCCGGGGGGGGTCGACACCGGGGAGCTGTTTTTT.

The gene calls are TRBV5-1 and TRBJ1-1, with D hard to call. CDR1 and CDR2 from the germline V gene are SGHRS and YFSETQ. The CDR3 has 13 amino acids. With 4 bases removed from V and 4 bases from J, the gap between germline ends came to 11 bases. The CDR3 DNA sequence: TGCGCCAGCAGCCCCATAGGGAGCACTGAAGCTTTCTTT. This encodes CASSPIGSTEAFF.

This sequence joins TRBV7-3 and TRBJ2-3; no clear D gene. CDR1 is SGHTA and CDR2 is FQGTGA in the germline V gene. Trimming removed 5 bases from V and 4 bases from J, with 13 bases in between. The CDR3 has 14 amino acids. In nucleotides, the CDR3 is TGTGCCAGCAGCCCCCGGAGCAACGCAGATACGCAGTATTTT. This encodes CASSPRSNADTQYF.

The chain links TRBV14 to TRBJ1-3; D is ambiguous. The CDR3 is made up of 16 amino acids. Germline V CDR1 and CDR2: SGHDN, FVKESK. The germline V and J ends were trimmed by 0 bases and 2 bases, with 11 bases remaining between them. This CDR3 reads CASSQDLISPGNTIYF. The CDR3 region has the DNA TGTGCCAGCAGCCAAGACCTTATCTCTCCTGGAAACACCATATATTTT.

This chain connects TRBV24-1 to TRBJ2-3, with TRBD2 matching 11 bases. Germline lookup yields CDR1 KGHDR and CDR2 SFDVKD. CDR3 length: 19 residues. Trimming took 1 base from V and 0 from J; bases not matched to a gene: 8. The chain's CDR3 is CATSDFPGPSGGSTDTQYF. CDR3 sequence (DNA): TGTGCCACCAGTGATTTCCCCGGGCCTAGCGGGGGGAGCACAGATACGCAGTATTTT.

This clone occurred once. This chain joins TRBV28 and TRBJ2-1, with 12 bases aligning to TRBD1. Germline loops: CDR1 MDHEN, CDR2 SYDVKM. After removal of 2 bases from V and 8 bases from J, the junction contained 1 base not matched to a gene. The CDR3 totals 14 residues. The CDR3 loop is CASSLRDRGHEQFF. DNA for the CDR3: TGTGCCAGCAGTTTACGGGACAGGGGGCATGAGCAGTTCTTC.

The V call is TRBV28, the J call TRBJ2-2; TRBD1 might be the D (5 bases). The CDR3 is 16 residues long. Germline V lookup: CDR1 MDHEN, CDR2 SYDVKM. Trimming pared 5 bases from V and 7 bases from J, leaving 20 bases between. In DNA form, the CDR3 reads TGTGCCAGCAGTGAATTGGACAACCTCCCGATCGGGGAGCTGTTTTTT. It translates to CASSELDNLPIGELFF.

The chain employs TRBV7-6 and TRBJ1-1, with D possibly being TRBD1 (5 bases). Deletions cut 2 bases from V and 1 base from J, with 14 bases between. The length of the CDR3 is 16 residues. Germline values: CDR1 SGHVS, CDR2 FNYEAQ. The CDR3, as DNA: TGTGCCAGCAGCTTACAAAGGGTCGGGGGGAACACTGAAGCTTTCTTT. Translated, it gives CASSLQRVGGNTEAFF.

DNA for the CDR3: TGTGCCAGCAGCTTACCGGGGGGGCCGGAGACCCAGTACTTC. As protein: CASSLPGGPETQYF. The chain uses TRBV7-9 and TRBJ2-5; 8 nucleotides agree with TRBD2. The germline V gene has CDR1 SEHNR and CDR2 FQNEAQ (reference sequence). With V trimmed by 2 bases and J by 5 bases, 4 bases remained unmatched. The CDR3 is 14 amino acids.

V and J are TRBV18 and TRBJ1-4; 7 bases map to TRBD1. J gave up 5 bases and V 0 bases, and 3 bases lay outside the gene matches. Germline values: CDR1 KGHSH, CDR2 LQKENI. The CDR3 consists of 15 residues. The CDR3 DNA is TGTGCCAGCTCACCACCTGTGACAGGGAATGAAAAACTGTTTTTT. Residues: CASSPPVTGNEKLFF.

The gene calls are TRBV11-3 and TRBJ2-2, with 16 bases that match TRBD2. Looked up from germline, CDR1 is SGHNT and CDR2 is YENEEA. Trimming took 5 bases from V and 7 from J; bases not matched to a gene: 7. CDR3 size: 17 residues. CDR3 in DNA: TGTGCCAGCAGCGCCCCGGGACTAGCGGGGGGGCACGGGGAGCTGTTTTTT. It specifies CASSAPGLAGGHGELFF. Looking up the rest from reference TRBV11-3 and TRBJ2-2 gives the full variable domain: EAGVVQSPRYKIIEKKQPVAFWCNPISGHNTLYWYLQNLGQGPELLIRYENEEAVDDSQLPKDRFSAERLKGVDSTLKIQPAELGDSAVYLCASSAPGLAGGHGELFFGEGSRLTVL.

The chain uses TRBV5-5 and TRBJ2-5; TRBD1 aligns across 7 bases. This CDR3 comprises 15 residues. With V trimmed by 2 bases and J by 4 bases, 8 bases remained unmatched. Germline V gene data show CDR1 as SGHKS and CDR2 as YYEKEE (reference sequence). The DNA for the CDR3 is TGTGCCAGCAGCTTCCTGACAGGGACGGCAGAGACCCAGTACTTC. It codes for CASSFLTGTAETQYF.

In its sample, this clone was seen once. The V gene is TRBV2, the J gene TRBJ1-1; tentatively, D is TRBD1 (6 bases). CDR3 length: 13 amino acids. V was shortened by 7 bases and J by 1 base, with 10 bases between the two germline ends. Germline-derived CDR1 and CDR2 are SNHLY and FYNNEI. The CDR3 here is CASNMDRNTEAFF. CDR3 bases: TGTGCCAGCAACATGGACAGGAACACTGAAGCTTTCTTT.

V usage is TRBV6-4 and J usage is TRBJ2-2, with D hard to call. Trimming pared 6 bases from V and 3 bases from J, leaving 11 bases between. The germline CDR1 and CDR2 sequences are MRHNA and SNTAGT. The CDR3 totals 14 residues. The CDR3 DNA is TGTGCCAGCAGCGATGGCAGCGACACCGGGGAGCTGTTTTTT. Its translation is CASSDGSDTGELFF.

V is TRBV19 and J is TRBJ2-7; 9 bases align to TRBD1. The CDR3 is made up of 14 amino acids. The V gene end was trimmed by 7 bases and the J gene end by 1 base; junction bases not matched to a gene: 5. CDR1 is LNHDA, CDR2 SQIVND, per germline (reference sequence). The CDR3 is CASMGTGRSYEQYV. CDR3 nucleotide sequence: TGTGCCAGTATGGGGACAGGGAGGTCCTACGAGCAGTACGTC.

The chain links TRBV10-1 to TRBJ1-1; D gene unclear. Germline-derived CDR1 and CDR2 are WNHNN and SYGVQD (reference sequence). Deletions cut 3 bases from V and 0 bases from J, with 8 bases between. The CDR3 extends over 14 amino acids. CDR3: CASSEYRLNTEAFF. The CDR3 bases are TGCGCCAGCAGTGAATACAGATTGAACACTGAAGCTTTCTTT.

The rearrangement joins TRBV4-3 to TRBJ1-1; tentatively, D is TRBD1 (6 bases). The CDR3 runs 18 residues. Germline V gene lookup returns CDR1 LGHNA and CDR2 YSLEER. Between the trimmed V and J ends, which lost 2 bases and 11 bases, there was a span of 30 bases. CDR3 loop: CASSQIPGTGTPDRRAFF. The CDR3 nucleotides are TGCGCCAGCAGCCAAATACCGGGAACCGGGACACCAGACAGGAGGGCTTTCTTT.

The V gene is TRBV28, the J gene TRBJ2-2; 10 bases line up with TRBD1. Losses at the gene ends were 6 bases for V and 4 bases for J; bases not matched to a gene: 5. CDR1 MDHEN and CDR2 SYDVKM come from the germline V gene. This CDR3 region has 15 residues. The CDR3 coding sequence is TGTGCCAGCAGGACGGGACAGGGGATCACCGGGGAGCTGTTTTTT. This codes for CASRTGQGITGELFF.

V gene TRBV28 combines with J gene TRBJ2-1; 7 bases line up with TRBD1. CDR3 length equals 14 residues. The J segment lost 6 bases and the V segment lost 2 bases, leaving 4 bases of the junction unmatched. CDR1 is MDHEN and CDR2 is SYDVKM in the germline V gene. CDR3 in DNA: TGTGCCAGCAGTTTACTTCAGGGGGTCAATGAGCAGTTCTTC. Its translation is CASSLLQGVNEQFF. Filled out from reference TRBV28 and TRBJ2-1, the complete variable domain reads DVKVTQSSRYLVKRTGEKVFLECVQDMDHENMFWYRQDPGLGLRLIYFSYDVKMKEKGDIPEGYSVSREKKERFSLILESASTNQTSMYLCASSLLQGVNEQFFGPGTRLTVL.

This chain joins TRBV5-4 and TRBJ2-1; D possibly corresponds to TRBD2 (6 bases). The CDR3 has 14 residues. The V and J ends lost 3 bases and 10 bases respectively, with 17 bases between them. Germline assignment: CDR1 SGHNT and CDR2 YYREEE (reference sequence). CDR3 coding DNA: TGTGCCAGCAGCTCGGGACTCCCGACGGGGGAGCAGTTCTTC. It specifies CASSSGLPTGEQFF.